The entry below describes one TCR beta chain. Its target is unknown. This sample is drawn from a study of PD-1 blockade in classical Hodgkin lymphoma. Turning to the study itself: Intravenous nivolumab at 3 mg/kg was given to patients every 2 weeks.

Overall study findings and caveats: Newly diagnosed patients had baseline TCR diversity that was reportedly lower than that of healthy donors.

As to time point: cycle 4 day 1 (C4D1), after six to seven weeks of nivolumab. Every one of the patients relapsed after autologous stem cell transplantation (brentuximab vedotin exposure was variable). TCRdb keeps only in-frame clones here, not all; method: immunoSEQ multiplex PCR. The repertoire holds over 25,000 clones, with roughly 76% as singletons. With 0 bases removed from V and 0 bases from J, the gap between germline ends came to 4 bases. Germline V gene lookup returns CDR1 ENHRY and CDR2 SYGVKD. The CDR3 length is 14 residues. The starting material was peripheral blood mononuclear cells (PBMCs), obtained before the fourth cycle of nivolumab. This clonotype was sampled from a human donor with classical Hodgkin lymphoma. The gene calls are TRBV10-3 and TRBJ2-3; D is unclear. The CDR3: CAISESASTDTQYF. CDR3 sequence (DNA): TGTGCCATCAGTGAGTCGGCAAGCACAGATACGCAGTATTTT.